A selection of T cell receptor beta chains follows, all from one sample in a study of shared clonotypes between healthy human individuals. Using immunoSEQ multiplex PCR, the repertoire was profiled, and TCRdb retains in-frame clones only, with some absent. The repertoire holds about 2.3 million clones, with approximately 93% as singletons. Sequencing input: naive CD4+ T cells from PBMCs. Every receptor here comes from a man between 18 and 29 years old in good health. Some clones in this sample may be carry-over from other donors' samples. Both conserved end residues are part of each CDR3. The D gene is left open where the match is weak. The size of a clone is reported for some rows only, either as once, few or many, or as a class for expanded clones.

d_call,clone_size,v_call,j_call,cdr3_nt,cdr3_aa
.,.,TRBV5-6,TRBJ2-7,TGTGCCAGCAGTGGGCAAGGTTGGGAGTACGAGCAGTACTTC,CASSGQGWEYEQYF
TRBD1,once,TRBV28,TRBJ2-7,TGTGCCAGCAGTCGGACAGGGGATGGGGACGAGCAGTACTTC,CASSRTGDGDEQYF
TRBD2,.,TRBV28,TRBJ2-4,TGTGCCAGCAGTGCAGGGACTATAGCCAAAAACATTCAGTACTTC,CASSAGTIAKNIQYF
.,.,TRBV7-6,TRBJ2-5,TGTGCCAGCACCACTGGGGCGGACCAAGAGACCCAGTACTTC,CASTTGADQETQYF
TRBD1,.,TRBV18,TRBJ2-5,TGTGCCAGCTCATCTTGGGGACAGGGACAAGAGACCCAGTACTTC,CASSSWGQGQETQYF
TRBD1,few,TRBV2,TRBJ1-1,TGTGCCAGCAGTCGGGACAGGGGGGTGGACACTGAAGCTTTCTTT,CASSRDRGVDTEAFF
TRBD1,once,TRBV4-2,TRBJ2-2,TGTGCCAGCAGCCTCCGGACAGGGGAGAGCACCGGGGAGCTGTTTTTT,CASSLRTGESTGELFF
.,.,TRBV5-4,TRBJ2-3,TGTGCCAGCAGCGCGCCCTCGGGCCCAGATACGCAGTATTTT,CASSAPSGPDTQYF
TRBD1,.,TRBV18,TRBJ1-1,TGTGCCAGCTCACCCCGGGACAGGGGTAGAGGAACTGAAGCTTTCTTT,CASSPRDRGRGTEAFF
TRBD1,.,TRBV18,TRBJ2-7,TGTGCCAGCTCACCACGCATGGGACAGGTGAGCTCCTACGAGCAGTACTTC,CASSPRMGQVSSYEQYF
TRBD2,.,TRBV7-3,TRBJ2-1,TGTGCCAGCAGCTCGGGACTAGCGGGAGGGCCTTCCTACAATGAGCAGTTCTTC,CASSSGLAGGPSYNEQFF
.,.,TRBV7-6,TRBJ2-3,TGTGCCAGCAGCTTCCAGGGGAGCAGGGGCACAGATACGCAGTATTTT,CASSFQGSRGTDTQYF
.,.,TRBV7-2,TRBJ2-6,TGTGCCAGCAGCTTAGCGCAAAGGGCCTCTGGGGCCAACGTCCTGACTTTC,CASSLAQRASGANVLTF
TRBD2,.,TRBV4-1,TRBJ2-3,TGCGCCAGCAGCCAAGAGGGACTAGCGGGAGGGCCGAGCACAGATACGCAGTATTTT,CASSQEGLAGGPSTDTQYF
.,.,TRBV19,TRBJ2-3,TGTGCCAGTAGTATGCGGGCGGCGAAAGCCACAGATACGCAGTATTTT,CASSMRAAKATDTQYF
.,once,TRBV19,TRBJ1-1,TGTGCCAGTAGTATAGGTACCCCGGGCACTGAAGCTTTCTTT,CASSIGTPGTEAFF
.,.,TRBV19,TRBJ1-2,TGTGCCAGTAGTATCCGAAGGGACTATGGCTACACCTTC,CASSIRRDYGYTF
.,few,TRBV28,TRBJ2-1,TGTGCCAGCAGTGCCAATGAGCAGTTCTTC,CASSANEQFF
TRBD2,.,TRBV27,TRBJ2-1,TGTGCCAGCAGTTACCCGAGAGCGGGAGTGAATAATGAGCAGTTCTTC,CASSYPRAGVNNEQFF
.,.,TRBV28,TRBJ2-2,TGTGCCAGCAGAGGGGGGTTTGGACCCACGAACACCGGGGAGCTGTTTTTT,CASRGGFGPTNTGELFF
TRBD2,.,TRBV9,TRBJ2-7,TGTGCCAGCAGCGCCTCATCCGGGACTAGGCTCTACGAGCAGTACTTC,CASSASSGTRLYEQYF
TRBD2,.,TRBV19,TRBJ2-3,TGTGCCAGTAGTATAGGGACTAGCGGTAGCACAGATACGCAGTATTTT,CASSIGTSGSTDTQYF
TRBD1,.,TRBV7-2,TRBJ2-1,TGTGCCAGCAACGCCGGGGCAGGGGGCTACAATGAGCAGTTCTTC,CASNAGAGGYNEQFF
.,.,TRBV18,TRBJ1-1,TGTGCCAGCTCACCACCGGAGAGGGTCGGTGAAGCTTTCTTT,CASSPPERVGEAFF
.,.,TRBV9,TRBJ2-5,TGTGCCAGCAGCGTAGGGGCAGGTCCCCAGGAGACCCAGTACTTC,CASSVGAGPQETQYF
TRBD2,few,TRBV5-1,TRBJ2-5,TGCGCCAGCAGAATGACTAGCGGGAGGGTTCGTCAAGAGACCCAGTACTTC,CASRMTSGRVRQETQYF
.,.,TRBV9,TRBJ2-1,TGTGCCAGCAGCGTAGGGCTAGCCACAAGCGAGCAGTTCTTC,CASSVGLATSEQFF
.,.,TRBV27,TRBJ2-3,TGTGCCAGCAGTTATTCTGGCGGGTGGTCAGATACGCAGTATTTT,CASSYSGGWSDTQYF
.,.,TRBV19,TRBJ1-5,TGTGCCAGTAGTACCCCGGTCGGGGGGAAACAGCCCCAGCATTTT,CASSTPVGGKQPQHF
.,.,TRBV5-4,TRBJ1-2,TGTGCCAGCAGCCCGGACTCCAACTATGGCTACACCTTC,CASSPDSNYGYTF
TRBD1,.,TRBV19,TRBJ2-7,TGTGCCAGTAGTATGAGACAGGGGGCTTTCCACGAGCAGTACTTC,CASSMRQGAFHEQYF
TRBD2,.,TRBV12-5,TRBJ2-2,TGTGCTAGTGGTTTGTACCTGACCCCCCTCTTCGAGACTAGCGGGACGAACACCGGGGAGCTGTTTTTT,CASGLYLTPLFETSGTNTGELFF
.,.,TRBV5-6,TRBJ2-2,TGTGCCAGCAGCTTAAGGGACACCGGGGAGCTGTTTTTT,CASSLRDTGELFF
TRBD2,.,TRBV5-1,TRBJ2-5,TGCGCCAGCAGGTTCCGTCCGGGACTAGCGATTCAAGAGACCCAGTACTTC,CASRFRPGLAIQETQYF
TRBD2,.,TRBV5-1,TRBJ2-7,TGCGCCAGCAGCTGGGGCGGGACTAGCACCTACGAGCAGTACTTC,CASSWGGTSTYEQYF
TRBD1,.,TRBV7-6,TRBJ1-1,TGTGCCAGCAGCCCACCGACAGGGGCTAAGAACACTGAAGCTTTCTTT,CASSPPTGAKNTEAFF
TRBD1,.,TRBV30,TRBJ2-5,TGTGCCTGGAGTGTAACAGGGGACCGCGAGACCCAGTACTTC,CAWSVTGDRETQYF
.,.,TRBV27,TRBJ2-2,TGTGCCAGCAGTTTACCCGAATGGGGGGCGGCGAACACCGGGGAGCTGTTTTTT,CASSLPEWGAANTGELFF